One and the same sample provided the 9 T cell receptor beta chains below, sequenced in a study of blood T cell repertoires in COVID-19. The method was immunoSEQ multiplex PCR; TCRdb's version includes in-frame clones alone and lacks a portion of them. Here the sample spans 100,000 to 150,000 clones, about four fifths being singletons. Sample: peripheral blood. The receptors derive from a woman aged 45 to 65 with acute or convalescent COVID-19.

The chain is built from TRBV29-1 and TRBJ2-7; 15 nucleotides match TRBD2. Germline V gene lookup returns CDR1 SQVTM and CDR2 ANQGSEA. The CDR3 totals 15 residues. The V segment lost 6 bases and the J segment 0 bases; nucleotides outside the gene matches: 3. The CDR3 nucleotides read TGCAGCGTCGGGACTAGCGGGGGGCACTCCTACGAGCAGTACTTC. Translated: CSVGTSGGHSYEQYF.

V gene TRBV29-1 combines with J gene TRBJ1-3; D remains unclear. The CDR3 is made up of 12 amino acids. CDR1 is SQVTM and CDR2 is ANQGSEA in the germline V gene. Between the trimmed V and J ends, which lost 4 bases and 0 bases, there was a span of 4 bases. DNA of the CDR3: TGCAGCGTTGTATCCTCTGGAAACACCATATATTTT. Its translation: CSVVSSGNTIYF.

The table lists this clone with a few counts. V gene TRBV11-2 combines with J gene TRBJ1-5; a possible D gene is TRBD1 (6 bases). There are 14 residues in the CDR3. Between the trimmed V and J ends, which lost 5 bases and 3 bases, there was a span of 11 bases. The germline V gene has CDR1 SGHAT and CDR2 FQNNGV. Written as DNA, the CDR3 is TGTGCCAGCAGCCTACAGGGATTCAATCAGCCCCAGCATTTT. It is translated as CASSLQGFNQPQHF.

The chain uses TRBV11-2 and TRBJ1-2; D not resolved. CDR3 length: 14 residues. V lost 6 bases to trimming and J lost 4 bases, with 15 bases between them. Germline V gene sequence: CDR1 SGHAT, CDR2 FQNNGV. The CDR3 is CASRIQVESYGYTF. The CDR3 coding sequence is TGTGCCAGCAGGATCCAGGTGGAAAGCTATGGCTACACCTTC. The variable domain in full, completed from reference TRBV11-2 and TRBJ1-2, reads EAGVAQSPRYKIIEKRQSVAFWCNPISGHATLYWYQQILGQGPKLLIQFQNNGVVDDSQLPKDRFSAERLKGVDSTLKIQPAKLEDSAVYLCASRIQVESYGYTFGSGTRLTVV.

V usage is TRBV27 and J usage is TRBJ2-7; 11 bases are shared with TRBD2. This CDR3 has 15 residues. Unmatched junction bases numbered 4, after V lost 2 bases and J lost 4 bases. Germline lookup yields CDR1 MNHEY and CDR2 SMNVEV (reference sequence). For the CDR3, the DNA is TGTGCCAGCAGTTTAAGACTAGCGGGGATGTACGAGCAGTACTTC. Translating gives CASSLRLAGMYEQYF.

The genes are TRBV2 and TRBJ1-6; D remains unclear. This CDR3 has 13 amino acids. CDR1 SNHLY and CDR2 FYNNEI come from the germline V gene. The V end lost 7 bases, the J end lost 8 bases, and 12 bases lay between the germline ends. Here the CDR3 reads CASKVWEDSPLHF. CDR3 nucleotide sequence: TGTGCCAGCAAGGTCTGGGAGGATTCACCCCTCCACTTT. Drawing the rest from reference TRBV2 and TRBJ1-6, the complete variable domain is EPEVTQTPSHQVTQMGQEVILRCVPISNHLYFYWYRQILGQKVEFLVSFYNNEISEKSEIFDDQFSVERPDGSNFTLKIRSTKLEDSAMYFCASKVWEDSPLHFGNGTRLTVT.

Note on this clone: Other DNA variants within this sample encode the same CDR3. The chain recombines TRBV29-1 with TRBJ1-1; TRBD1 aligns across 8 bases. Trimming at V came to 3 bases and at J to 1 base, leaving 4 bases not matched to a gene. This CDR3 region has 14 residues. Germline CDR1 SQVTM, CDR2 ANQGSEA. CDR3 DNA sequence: TGCAGCGTTGACAGGGGGCAGGGGAACACTGAAGCTTTCTTT. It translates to CSVDRGQGNTEAFF.

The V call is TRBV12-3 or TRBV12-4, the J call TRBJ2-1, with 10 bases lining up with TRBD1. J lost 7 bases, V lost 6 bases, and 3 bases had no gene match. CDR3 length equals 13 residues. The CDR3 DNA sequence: TGTGCCAGCAGGGACAGGGGGTCGAATGAGCAGTTCTTC. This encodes CASRDRGSNEQFF.

The CDR3 sequence is CAISDHGTGNYEQYF. CDR3 in DNA: TGTGCCATCAGTGATCACGGGACAGGAAACTACGAGCAGTACTTC. The V and J genes are TRBV10-3 and TRBJ2-7, with 8 bases aligning to TRBD1. V shed 3 bases and J 3 bases; nucleotides not matched to a gene: 7. Germline V lookup: CDR1 ENHRY, CDR2 SYGVKD. CDR3 size: 15 residues.